The T cell receptor (beta chain) under discussion was sequenced for a study of regulatory T cells in long-lasting Graves disease. Through Arm-PCR of CDR3 regions and iRepertoire HTBI primers, TCR beta libraries were built. MiXCR was run by TCRdb on the multiplex PCR reads, yielding one entry per CDR3 protein. Of roughly 320,000 distinct CDR3 sequences in the sample, about a sixth were seen once. V lost 6 bases to trimming and J lost 2 bases, with 11 bases between them. The CDR3 is made up of 14 amino acids. The germline V gene has CDR1 SNHLY and CDR2 FYNNEI. Time point denoted: newly diagnosed GD, antithyroid drugs for less than 3 months. After RNA was extracted from PBMCs, the TCR library was made from it. Under American Thyroid Association guidelines, Graves' disease was diagnosed. The EDTA tubes were filled with 8 to 9.5 milliliters of drawn peripheral blood. This clonotype showed up many times. The same sample was also studied in work on T cells in Graves' hyperthyroidism and ophthalmopathy. This second study says: The hyperthyroidism patients had all been newly diagnosed, and their disease duration was under 2 months. Their ages ranged from 18 to 65 years. During a first-round RT-PCR of the TCR CDR3, the HTBI primer set was used.

Here the sequenced sample was peripheral blood mononuclear cells (PBMCs), taken at new diagnosis, from a patient treated with antithyroid drugs. The source is a man aged 35 to 55 with Graves disease. The chain uses TRBV2 and TRBJ2-1, with D unclear. The CDR3 nucleotides read TGTGCCAGCAGCGCACTAAGTACCTACAATGAGCAGTTCTTC. Translating gives CASSALSTYNEQFF. The whole variable domain, remainder taken from reference TRBV2 and TRBJ2-1, is EPEVTQTPSHQVTQMGQEVILRCVPISNHLYFYWYRQILGQKVEFLVSFYNNEISEKSEIFDDQFSVERPDGSNFTLKIRSTKLEDSAMYFCASSALSTYNEQFFGPGTRLTVL.